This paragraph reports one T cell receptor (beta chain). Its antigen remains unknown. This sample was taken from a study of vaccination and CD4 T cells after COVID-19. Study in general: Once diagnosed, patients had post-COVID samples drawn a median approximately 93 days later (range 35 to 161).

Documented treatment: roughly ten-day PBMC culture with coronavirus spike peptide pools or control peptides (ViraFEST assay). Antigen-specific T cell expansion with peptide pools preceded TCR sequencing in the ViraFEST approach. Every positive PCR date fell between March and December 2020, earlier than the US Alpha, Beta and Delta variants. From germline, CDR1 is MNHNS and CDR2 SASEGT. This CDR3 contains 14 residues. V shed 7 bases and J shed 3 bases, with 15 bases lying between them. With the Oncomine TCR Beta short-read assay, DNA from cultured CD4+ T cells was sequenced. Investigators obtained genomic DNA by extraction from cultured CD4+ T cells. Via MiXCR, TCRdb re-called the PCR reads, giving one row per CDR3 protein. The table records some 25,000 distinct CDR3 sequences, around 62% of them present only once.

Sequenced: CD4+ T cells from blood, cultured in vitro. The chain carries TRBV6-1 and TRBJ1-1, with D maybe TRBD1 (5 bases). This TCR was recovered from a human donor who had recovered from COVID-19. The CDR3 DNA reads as TGTGCCAGCAAGGGGAGGGGAGGGTACACTGAAGCTTTCTTT. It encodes CASKGRGGYTEAFF.